This record concerns one T cell receptor beta chain sequence. The assay was immunoSEQ multiplex PCR, and TCRdb's table has in-frame clones only and misses some. The sample shows tens of thousands of clones, roughly nine tenths of them seen only once. This sample was taken from a study of control samples from healthy donors and cancer patients. The CDR3 consists of 15 residues. With 0 bases clipped from V and 5 bases from J, the junction kept 7 bases outside the gene matches. Per germline, CDR1 SGDLS and CDR2 YYNGEE. The sample taken for sequencing was PBMCs. The sequence came from a man aged 40-49 years with colorectal cancer. The chain uses TRBV9 and TRBJ1-2; 7 bases match TRBD1. CDR3 sequence reads: CASSVGGTAIYGYTF. The CDR3 bases are TGTGCCAGCAGCGTAGGAGGGACAGCAATTTATGGCTACACCTTC.